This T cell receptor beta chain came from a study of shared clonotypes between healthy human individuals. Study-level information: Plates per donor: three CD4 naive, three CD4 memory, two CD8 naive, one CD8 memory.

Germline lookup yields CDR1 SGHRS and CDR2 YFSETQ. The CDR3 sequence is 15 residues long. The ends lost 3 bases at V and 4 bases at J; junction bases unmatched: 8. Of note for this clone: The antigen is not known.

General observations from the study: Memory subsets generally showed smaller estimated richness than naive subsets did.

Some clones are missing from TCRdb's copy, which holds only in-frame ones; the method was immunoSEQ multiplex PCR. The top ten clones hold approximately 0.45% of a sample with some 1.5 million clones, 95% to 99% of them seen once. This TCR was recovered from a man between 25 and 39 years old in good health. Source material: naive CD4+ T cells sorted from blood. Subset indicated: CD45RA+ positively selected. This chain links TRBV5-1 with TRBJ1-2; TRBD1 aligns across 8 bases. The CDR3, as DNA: TGCGCCAGCAGCTATTCGACAGGGGCGACCTATGGCTACACCTTC. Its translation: CASSYSTGATYGYTF.